The 14 T cell receptor beta chains reported below all come from one sample, sequenced in a study of blood T cell repertoires in COVID-19. The assay was immunoSEQ multiplex PCR, and TCRdb's table has in-frame clones only and misses some. The data contain 120,000 or so clones, around 87% of them singletons. Sequenced sample: peripheral blood. The receptors shown here come from a human donor in a cohort sampled during active COVID-19.

Details on this clone: At the DNA level, this CDR3 is encoded by other sequences in the same sample as well. The gene calls are TRBV5-4 and TRBJ2-7, with a tentative D call TRBD1 (6 bases). V lost 4 bases and J lost 1, with 12 bases in between. Germline CDR1 reads SGHNT; CDR2 reads YYREEE (reference sequence). The CDR3 runs 14 residues. The CDR3 region is CASSLGAGSYEQYF. CDR3 coding DNA: TGTGCCAGCAGCCTGGGGGCAGGTTCCTACGAGCAGTACTTC.

This clone was counted between two and nine times. This chain uses TRBV7-3 with TRBJ1-2; 8 bases align to TRBD1. The germline V gene has CDR1 SGHTA and CDR2 FQGTGA. Trimming removed 4 bases from V and 5 bases from J; junction bases left unmatched: 3. The CDR3 runs 13 residues. CDR3 sequence (DNA): TGTGCCAGCAGCTCCCGACAGGGGTATGGCTACACCTTC. Residues: CASSSRQGYGYTF.

The rearrangement uses TRBV6-5 and TRBJ2-5; TRBD2 aligns across 8 bases. Germline V CDR1 and CDR2: MNHEY, SVGAGI. The CDR3 runs to 15 residues. Trimming at V came to 4 bases and at J to 8 bases, leaving 12 bases not matched to a gene. CDR3 sequence: CASSSSGSWAGTQYF. DNA for the CDR3: TGTGCCAGCAGTTCGAGCGGGAGCTGGGCAGGTACCCAGTACTTC.

This chain connects TRBV10-2 to TRBJ2-1; 12 nucleotides agree with TRBD2. The CDR3 has 16 residues. Germline assignment: CDR1 WSHSY and CDR2 SAAADI. V trimming: 6 bases; J trimming: 4 bases; junction bases outside the gene matches: 7. In DNA form, the CDR3 reads TGCGCCAGCAGAAGCCCCACTAGCGGGGGGTACAATGAGCAGTTCTTC. This encodes CASRSPTSGGYNEQFF.

V gene TRBV12-3 or TRBV12-4 combines with J gene TRBJ1-1, with D maybe TRBD1 (5 bases). The V end was cut by 8 bases, the J end by 5 bases, with 6 bases between. The CDR3 runs to 10 residues. CDR3: CASRGTEAFF. The CDR3, as DNA: TGTGCCAGCCGGGGGACTGAAGCTTTCTTT.

CDR3: CASSREVGEYGYTF. The CDR3 nucleotides are TGTGCCAGCAGCCGAGAGGTCGGGGAATATGGCTACACCTTC. The genes are TRBV3-1 (or the pseudogene TRBV3-2) and TRBJ1-2; D uncertain. V was trimmed by 4 bases and J by 5 bases, leaving 14 bases between them. Germline CDR1 is LGHDT and CDR2 is YNNKEL (reference sequence). The CDR3 totals 14 residues.

This chain joins TRBV19 and TRBJ2-7, with 13 bases that match TRBD2. CDR1 and CDR2 from the germline V gene are LNHDA and SQIVND (reference sequence). Trimming cost V 8 bases and J 5 bases; bases outside gene matches: 3. CDR3 size: 13 residues. The CDR3 DNA reads TGTGCCAGTCGGACTAGCGGGAGTAACGAGCAGTACTTC. Protein sequence: CASRTSGSNEQYF.

The V and J genes are TRBV18 and TRBJ2-7; D gene uncertain. Germline CDR1 and CDR2: KGHSH and LQKENI. The V end lost 0 bases, the J end lost 7 bases, and 16 bases lay between the germline ends. The CDR3 runs 15 residues. The CDR3 nucleotides read TGTGCCAGCTCACCACCAGGTTATCAGGATTCTGAGCAGTACTTC. Translating gives CASSPPGYQDSEQYF.

This clone has only one observation. The V gene is TRBV11-3, the J gene TRBJ2-1, with a possible D match to TRBD2 (5 bases). The CDR3 is made up of 15 amino acids. Trimming cost V 3 bases and J 7 bases, with 16 bases left between them. The germline V gene encodes CDR1 SGHNT and CDR2 YENEEA. CDR3 bases: TGTGCCAGCAGCTTCGGCGGGTCTAAGAGGAATGAGCAGTTCTTC. Its protein product is CASSFGGSKRNEQFF.

V gene TRBV6-5 combines with J gene TRBJ1-3; 7 bases are a match to TRBD1. Germline V gene lookup returns CDR1 MNHEY and CDR2 SVGAGI. The V segment lost 6 bases and the J segment 0 bases; nucleotides outside the gene matches: 5. The CDR3 spans 15 residues. CDR3 protein: CASRGQLSSGNTIYF. CDR3 sequence (DNA): TGTGCCAGCAGGGGACAGCTGAGCTCTGGAAACACCATATATTTT.

This rearrangement joins TRBV9 to TRBJ2-1; TRBD2 aligns across 7 bases. Unmatched junction bases numbered 10, after V lost 0 bases and J lost 7 bases. Per germline, CDR1 SGDLS and CDR2 YYNGEE. The CDR3 sequence is 16 residues long. Here the CDR3 DNA reads TGTGCCAGCAGCGTAGGGGGGAGGGCCTGGTATAATGAGCAGTTCTTC. Its protein product is CASSVGGRAWYNEQFF. The full variable domain, its missing parts supplied by reference TRBV9 and TRBJ2-1, is DSGVTQTPKHLITATGQRVTLRCSPRSGDLSVYWYQQSLDQGLQFLIQYYNGEERAKGNILERFSAQQFPDLHSELNLSSLELGDSALYFCASSVGGRAWYNEQFFGPGTRLTVL.

The CDR3 is CASRRTGSDYGYTF. In DNA, the CDR3 is TGTGCCAGCAGACGAACAGGGAGCGACTATGGCTACACCTTC. V and J are TRBV6-5 and TRBJ1-2, with TRBD1 as a possible D gene (6 bases). Between the trimmed V and J ends, which lost 6 bases and 3 bases, there was a span of 14 bases. This CDR3 is built from 14 residues. Looked up from germline, CDR1 is MNHEY and CDR2 is SVGAGI.

The V and J genes are TRBV6-4 and TRBJ2-3, with 7 bases matching TRBD1. Germline CDR1 is MRHNA and CDR2 is SNTAGT. After removal of 6 bases from V and 9 bases from J, the junction contained 9 bases not matched to a gene. This CDR3 has 13 residues. This chain's CDR3 is CASSASTGATQYF. CDR3 in DNA: TGTGCCAGCAGCGCCTCTACAGGGGCCACGCAGTATTTT.

In DNA, the CDR3 is TGTGCCAGCAGCCCCCCCGACGTCAGCGCTAACTATGGCTACACCTTC. Encoded protein: CASSPPDVSANYGYTF. The chain couples TRBV7-8 to TRBJ1-2, with no clear D. The V end was cut by 5 bases, the J end by 0 bases, with 16 bases between. The germline CDR1 and CDR2 sequences are SGHVS and FQNEAQ. This CDR3 contains 16 residues.